This T cell receptor (beta chain) was sequenced during a study of blood T cells in healthy people across ages. Study-wide results and caveats: There were more naive CD4+ cells and higher diversity in long-lived donors than in aged donors.

CDR1 and CDR2 (germline): DFQATT, SNEGSKA (reference sequence). V was pared by 5 bases and J by 6 bases, with 20 bases between. The CDR3 length is 14 residues. A J-beta primer mix and a sample-barcoded 5' primer were used in a second PCR of about 6 to 12 cycles. TCRdb reanalysed the 5' RACE reads using MiXCR and keeps one entry per CDR3 protein. The sample comprises 700,000 to 950,000 distinct CDR3 sequences, roughly 44% of which are singletons, and 20% to 25% rests with the top ten. In this sample, this clonotype turned up a few times. Its target is unknown. This chain uses TRBV20-1 with TRBJ2-7; D remains ambiguous. Source material: blood. The receptor was isolated from a woman aged 60-75 years in good health. For the CDR3, the DNA is TGCAGTGCTCGCCCCCGCGTGTCGAGCTCCGAGCAGTACTTC. Its protein is CSARPRVSSSEQYF.